The 21 T cell receptor beta chains in this list originate from one sample, sequenced in a study of naive and memory T cell subsets. Two oligonucleotides, mixed equimolar, formed the beta constant-region primer covering TRBC1 and TRBC2. Ligated cDNA was amplified by four rounds of PCR with nested alpha and beta constant-region primers and SP2. Using its own MiXCR run on the UMI-ligation and nested PCR reads, TCRdb lists one record per CDR3 protein. The table has some 10,000 distinct CDR3 sequences, 5.5% to 6.5% seen once. The sequenced material came from CD4+ TEMRA cells from blood. Subset meaning: effector memory re-expressing CD45RA, CD45RA+ CD27-. These receptors originate from a human donor in good health.

The table lists this clonotype with many counts. V gene TRBV12-3 or TRBV12-4 combines with J gene TRBJ1-4; 7 bases are shared with TRBD1. Trimming at V came to 3 bases and at J to 9 bases, leaving 7 bases not matched to a gene. This CDR3 comprises 14 residues. The CDR3 here is CASSFGTALKKLFF. Written as DNA, the CDR3 is TGTGCCAGCAGTTTTGGGACAGCCCTCAAAAAACTGTTTTTT.

This clonotype was recorded many times. V and J are TRBV7-2 and TRBJ2-3; 11 nucleotides align to TRBD2. The CDR3 runs to 16 residues. Looked up from germline, CDR1 is SGHTA and CDR2 is FQGNSA. V was pared by 5 bases and J by 0 bases, with 4 bases of the junction left unmatched. The CDR3 reads CASSLLAGGSTDTQYF. The CDR3 DNA reads as TGTGCCAGCAGCCTCCTAGCGGGGGGTAGCACAGATACGCAGTATTTT. Combining the CDR3 with reference TRBV7-2 and TRBJ2-3 gives the whole variable domain GAGVSQSPSNKVTEKGKDVELRCDPISGHTALYWYRQSLGQGLEFLIYFQGNSAPDKSGLPSDRFSAERTGGSVSTLTIQRTQQEDSAVYLCASSLLAGGSTDTQYFGPGTRLTVL.

This clonotype showed up many times. The chain carries TRBV20-1 and TRBJ1-6; perhaps TRBD1 as D (5 bases). The ends were cut back, 5 bases at V and 1 base at J, with 12 bases in the middle. The germline V gene encodes CDR1 DFQATT and CDR2 SNEGSKA (reference sequence). The CDR3 totals 15 residues. The CDR3 DNA is TGCAGTGCTCGGAAGAGGGGTTCCTATAATTCACCCCTCCACTTT. Its protein is CSARKRGSYNSPLHF.

This clonotype was detected many times. The J gene is TRBJ2-1, the V gene TRBV20-1; TRBD2 agrees at 7 bases. V gave up 3 bases and J gave up 0 bases; unmatched junction bases: 5. Germline V gives CDR1 DFQATT, CDR2 SNEGSKA (reference sequence). This CDR3 spans 15 amino acids. The CDR3 bases are TGCAGTGCTAGTCCCCCGGGGGGCTCCTACAATGAGCAGTTCTTC. This gives the protein CSASPPGGSYNEQFF.

This clonotype was found many times. The chain couples TRBV10-3 to TRBJ2-7, with 7 bases that match TRBD1. Germline assignment: CDR1 ENHRY and CDR2 SYGVKD. V shed 3 bases, J shed 2 bases, and the junction held 7 bases outside the gene matches. The CDR3 extends over 15 amino acids. The CDR3 sequence: CAISEPGQIAYEQYF. CDR3 nucleotides: TGTGCCATCAGTGAACCGGGACAGATTGCCTACGAGCAGTACTTC.

The table lists this clonotype with many counts. The CDR3 DNA sequence: TGTGCCAGCAGCCCTAACGCGGGCAACAAGTTCAATGAGCAGTTCTTC. Translated, it gives CASSPNAGNKFNEQFF. The chain couples TRBV7-3 to TRBJ2-1; D possibly corresponds to TRBD2 (5 bases). Trimming took 5 bases from V and 6 from J, leaving 20 bases between them. The CDR3 covers 16 residues. Germline V CDR1 and CDR2: SGHTA, FQGTGA.

The chain employs TRBV30 and TRBJ2-5; TRBD2 aligns across 13 bases. CDR3 length: 16 residues. The V gene's germline CDR1 is GTSNPN and CDR2 SVGIG (reference sequence). V dropped 3 bases and J dropped 0; count of bases not matched to a gene: 4. The CDR3 spells CAWRGLAGMYQETQYF. DNA for the CDR3: TGTGCCTGGAGGGGACTAGCGGGGATGTACCAAGAGACCCAGTACTTC. Combining the CDR3 with reference TRBV30 and TRBJ2-5 gives the whole variable domain SQTIHQWPATLVQPVGSPLSLECTVEGTSNPNLYWYRQAAGRGLQLLFYSVGIGQISSEVPQNLSASRPQDRQFILSSKKLLLSDSGFYLCAWRGLAGMYQETQYFGPGTRLLVL.

Concerning this clonotype: This may be a read error, as it is one base from a much larger clone. A read error is likely, as this CDR3 ends without the conserved phenylalanine or tryptophan. V is TRBV18 and J is TRBJ2-5; D may correspond to TRBD1 or TRBD2 (6 bases each). Per the germline V gene, CDR1 is KGHSH and CDR2 is LQKENI. CDR3 size: 14 residues. The V gene lost 3 bases and the J gene lost 5 bases, with 13 bases spanning the gap. CDR3: CASSPGGLVETQYS. CDR3 DNA sequence: TGTGCCAGCTCACCTGGGGGGCTAGTGGAGACCCAGTACTCC.

This clonotype has ten or more counts. The rearrangement joins TRBV11-2 to TRBJ2-1; 11 positions agree with TRBD2. V lost 5 bases and J lost 7; bases outside the gene matches: 4. This CDR3 has 14 amino acids. Looked up from germline, CDR1 is SGHAT and CDR2 is FQNNGV. The CDR3 nucleotides read TGTGCCAGCAGCCTAGCGGGGGGCCCTAATGAGCAGTTCTTC. Its protein is CASSLAGGPNEQFF.

This clonotype was observed at least ten times. V and J are TRBV7-9 and TRBJ2-1; the match to TRBD1 covers 9 bases. This CDR3 has 15 residues. Germline V lookup: CDR1 SEHNR, CDR2 FQNEAQ (reference sequence). V gave up 0 bases and J gave up 9 bases; unmatched junction bases: 6. The chain's CDR3 is CASSLAGQGKTEQFF. CDR3 DNA sequence: TGTGCCAGCAGCTTAGCCGGACAGGGGAAGACTGAGCAGTTCTTC.

About this clonotype: A much larger clonotype is one base distant, so this may be a read error. J is TRBJ1-2 and V is TRBV18; D might be TRBD1 (6 bases). The CDR3 sequence is 15 residues long. Germline V gene lookup returns CDR1 KGHSH and CDR2 LQKENI. CDR3 DNA: TGTGACAGCTCACCCAGGGGCCTCGCTAACTATGGCTACACCTTC. Protein: CDSSPRGLANYGYTF.

Many counts were recorded for this clonotype. The CDR3 spells CASSLRLAGPPGTGELFF. The DNA for the CDR3 is TGTGCCAGCAGTTTACGGCTAGCGGGACCGCCCGGGACCGGGGAGCTGTTTTTT. This chain links TRBV27 with TRBJ2-2; 9 nucleotides line up with TRBD2. The V gene's germline CDR1 is MNHEY and CDR2 SMNVEV (reference sequence). The V gene end was trimmed by 2 bases and the J gene end by 5 bases; junction bases not matched to a gene: 12. The CDR3 is 18 amino acids.

In its sample, this clonotype was seen many times. J is TRBJ2-3 and V is TRBV12-3 or TRBV12-4; TRBD2 aligns across 7 bases. This CDR3 comprises 16 residues. After removal of 7 bases from V and 2 bases from J, the junction contained 12 bases not matched to a gene. CDR3 DNA: TGTGCCAGCAACTGGGCTAGCGGAGTGCTCACAGATACGCAGTATTTT. Protein product: CASNWASGVLTDTQYF.

This clonotype was detected many times. The J gene is TRBJ2-1, the V gene TRBV7-2, with D hard to call. V gave up 2 bases and J gave up 5 bases, with 7 bases separating them. Germline V CDR1 and CDR2: SGHTA, FQGNSA. This CDR3 is built from 13 residues. The CDR3 DNA is TGTGCCAGCAGCTTATCCAGTAACAATGAGCAGTTCTTC. Protein: CASSLSSNNEQFF.

This clonotype was observed at least ten times. CDR3 in DNA: TGTGCCAGCAGCTCGACACCGTCTGGAAACACCATATATTTT. Translating it yields CASSSTPSGNTIYF. This rearrangement joins TRBV7-2 to TRBJ1-3; the D is unclear. The CDR3 covers 14 residues. The V gene lost 4 bases and the J gene lost 1 base, with 8 bases spanning the gap. The germline gives CDR1 SGHTA, CDR2 FQGNSA.

In its sample, this clonotype was seen many times. The chain employs TRBV29-1 and TRBJ2-7; tentative D call: TRBD1 (5 bases). The germline gives CDR1 SQVTM, CDR2 ANQGSEA. This CDR3 is 13 amino acids long. V lost 8 bases and J 0 bases, leaving 14 bases between the germline ends. The CDR3 loop reads CSIQRQSSYEQYF. Here the CDR3 DNA reads TGCAGCATACAGAGACAGAGCTCCTACGAGCAGTACTTC.

This clonotype ranks as medium-sized. The V call is TRBV25-1, the J call TRBJ1-1; perhaps TRBD1 as D (5 bases). CDR1 and CDR2 from the germline V gene are MGHDK and SYGVNS. V lost 6 bases, J lost 4 bases, and 15 bases lay in between. The CDR3 extends over 14 amino acids. The CDR3: CASSRIGRVTEAFF. CDR3 nucleotide sequence: TGTGCCAGCAGCCGAATCGGCAGGGTCACTGAAGCTTTCTTT.

V gene TRBV30 combines with J gene TRBJ1-1; D may be TRBD1 (6 bases). CDR1 and CDR2 from the germline V gene are GTSNPN and SVGIG (reference sequence). The CDR3 sequence is 14 residues long. V lost 1 base to trimming and J lost 3 bases, with 12 bases between them. The CDR3 coding sequence is TGTGCCTGGAGTGCTCTGACAGGAGACACTGAAGCTTTCTTT. Protein: CAWSALTGDTEAFF.

This clonotype showed up many times. The rearrangement links TRBV3-1 to TRBJ2-1; D might be TRBD2 (5 bases). CDR1 and CDR2 from the germline V gene are LGHDT and YNNKEL (reference sequence). The CDR3 consists of 17 residues. V lost 4 bases and J lost 5, with 21 bases in between. Written as DNA, the CDR3 is TGTGCCAGCAGCCCCTACTCCTCCTTCTACGGGGACAATGAGCAGTTCTTC. It translates to CASSPYSSFYGDNEQFF.

This clonotype has at least ten counts. This chain uses TRBV7-3 with TRBJ2-7; perhaps TRBD2 as D (5 bases). V was trimmed by 1 base and J by 3 bases, leaving 16 bases between them. Germline V gene data show CDR1 as SGHTA and CDR2 as FQGTGA. The length of the CDR3 is 16 residues. CDR3 sequence (DNA): TGTGCCAGCAGCTTAAACCCCCCCGGCCGGGGCTACGAGCAGTACTTC. This sequence encodes CASSLNPPGRGYEQYF.

In nucleotides, the CDR3 is TGTGCCAGCAGCTTGAGGACGGTCGGTAACAATGAGCAGTTCTTC. Encoded protein: CASSLRTVGNNEQFF. The chain uses TRBV5-4 and TRBJ2-1; D remains ambiguous. Germline V lookup: CDR1 SGHNT, CDR2 YYREEE (reference sequence). The length of the CDR3 is 15 residues. V was shortened by 1 base and J by 5 bases, with 13 bases between the two germline ends.